The entry below gives a single TCR beta chain sequence along with its context. These data originate in a study of OX40 agonist ivuxolimab in advanced cancers. Study information: The study reported partial responses in three patients: one hepatocellular carcinoma, two cutaneous melanoma.

Germline-derived CDR1 and CDR2 are MRHNA and SNTAGT. Trimming stripped 8 bases from V and 4 bases from J, with 9 bases between. This CDR3 is built from 11 residues. The repertoire was sequenced with immunoSEQ multiplex PCR; TCRdb's copy has only in-frame clones and lacks some. The table shows 65,000 to 90,000 clones, with approximately 90% occurring only once. This TCR was sampled from an adult with an advanced solid tumor such as melanoma, head and neck, liver or kidney cancer. The sample in question was CD4+ or CD8+ T cells sorted from blood, obtained in a trial of the OX40 agonist ivuxolimab. V and J are TRBV6-4 and TRBJ2-7; D remains unclear. The CDR3: CASPSLYEQYF. In DNA form, the CDR3 reads TGTGCCAGCCCGTCCCTATACGAGCAGTACTTC.